This TCR beta chain was found in a study of blood T cell repertoires in COVID-19. Study background: The samples span acute and convalescent COVID-19 from the United States, Italy and Spain.

Per the germline V gene, CDR1 is MNHEY and CDR2 is SVGEGT. The CDR3 spans 12 residues. V lost 2 bases and J 9 bases, leaving 8 bases between the germline ends. Method: immunoSEQ multiplex PCR; TCRdb's copy keeps in-frame clones and lacks some. The table has roughly 76,000 clones, roughly nine tenths seen once. This sequence was found in a man aged 50 to 60 with acute or convalescent COVID-19. The chain couples TRBV6-2 or TRBV6-3 to TRBJ2-1; a weak D match, TRBD1 (5 bases). Sequenced input: peripheral blood. The CDR3 loop is CASSYRGAEQFF. The CDR3 DNA reads as TGTGCCAGCAGTTACAGGGGCGCTGAGCAGTTCTTC.